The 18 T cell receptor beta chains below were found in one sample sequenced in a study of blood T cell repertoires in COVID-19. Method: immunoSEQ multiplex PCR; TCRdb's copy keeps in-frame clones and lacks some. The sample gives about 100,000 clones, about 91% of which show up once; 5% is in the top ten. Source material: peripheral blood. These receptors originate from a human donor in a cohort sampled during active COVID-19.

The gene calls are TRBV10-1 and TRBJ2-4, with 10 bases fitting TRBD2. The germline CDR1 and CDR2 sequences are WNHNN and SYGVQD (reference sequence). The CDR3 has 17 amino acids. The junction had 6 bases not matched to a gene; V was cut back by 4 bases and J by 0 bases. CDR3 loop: CASSVGRLAGAKNIQYF. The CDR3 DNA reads TGCGCCAGCAGTGTAGGAAGACTAGCGGGAGCCAAAAACATTCAGTACTTC.

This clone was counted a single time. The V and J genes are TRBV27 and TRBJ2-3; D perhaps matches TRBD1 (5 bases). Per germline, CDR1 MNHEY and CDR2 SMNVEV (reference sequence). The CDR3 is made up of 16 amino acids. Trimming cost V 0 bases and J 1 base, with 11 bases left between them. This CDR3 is CASSLSSGKGTDTQYF. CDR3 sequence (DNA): TGTGCCAGCAGTTTATCATCAGGGAAGGGCACAGATACGCAGTATTTT.

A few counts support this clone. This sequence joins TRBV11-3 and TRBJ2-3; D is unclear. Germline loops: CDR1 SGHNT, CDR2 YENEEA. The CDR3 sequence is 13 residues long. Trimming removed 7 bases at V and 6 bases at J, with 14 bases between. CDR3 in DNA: TGTGCCAGCAAAGAGTCTGCCATGGATACGCAGTATTTT. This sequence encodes CASKESAMDTQYF.

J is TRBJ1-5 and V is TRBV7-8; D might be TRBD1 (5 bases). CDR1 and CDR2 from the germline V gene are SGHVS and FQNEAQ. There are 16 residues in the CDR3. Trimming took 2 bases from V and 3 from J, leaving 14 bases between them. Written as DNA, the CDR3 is TGTGCCAGCAGCTTACGGAGGGACCATGCCAATCAGCCCCAGCATTTT. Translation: CASSLRRDHANQPQHF.

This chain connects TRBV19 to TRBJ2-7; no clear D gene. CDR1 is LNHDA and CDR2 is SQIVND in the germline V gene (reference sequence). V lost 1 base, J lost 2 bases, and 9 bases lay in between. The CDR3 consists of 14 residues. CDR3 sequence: CASSIAGAAYEQYF. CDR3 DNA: TGTGCCAGTAGTATAGCAGGTGCAGCCTACGAGCAGTACTTC. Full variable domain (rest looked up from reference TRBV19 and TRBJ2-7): DGGITQSPKYLFRKEGQNVTLSCEQNLNHDAMYWYRQDPGQGLRLIYYSQIVNDFQKGDIAEGYSVSREKKESFPLTVTSAQKNPTAFYLCASSIAGAAYEQYFGPGTRLTVT.

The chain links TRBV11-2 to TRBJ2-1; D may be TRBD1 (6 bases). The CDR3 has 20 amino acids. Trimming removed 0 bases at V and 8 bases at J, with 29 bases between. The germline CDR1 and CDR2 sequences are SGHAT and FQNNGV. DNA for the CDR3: TGTGCCAGCAGCTTAGATCACGGGTCCTGGGGCCCCAGGGGTTGGGATGAGCAGTTCTTC. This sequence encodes CASSLDHGSWGPRGWDEQFF.

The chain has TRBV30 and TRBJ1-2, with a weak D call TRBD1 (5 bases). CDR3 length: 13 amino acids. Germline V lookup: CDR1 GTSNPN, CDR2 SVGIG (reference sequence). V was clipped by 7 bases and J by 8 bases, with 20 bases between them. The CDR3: CAFLSTGFGGYTF. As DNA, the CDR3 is TGTGCCTTCCTATCAACAGGATTCGGAGGCTACACCTTC.

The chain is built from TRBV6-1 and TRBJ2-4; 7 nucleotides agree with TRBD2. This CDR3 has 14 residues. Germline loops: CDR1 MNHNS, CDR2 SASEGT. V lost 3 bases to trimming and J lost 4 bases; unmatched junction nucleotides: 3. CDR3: CASSEGGRKNIQYF. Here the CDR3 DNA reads TGTGCCAGCAGTGAGGGCGGGAGAAAAAACATTCAGTACTTC.

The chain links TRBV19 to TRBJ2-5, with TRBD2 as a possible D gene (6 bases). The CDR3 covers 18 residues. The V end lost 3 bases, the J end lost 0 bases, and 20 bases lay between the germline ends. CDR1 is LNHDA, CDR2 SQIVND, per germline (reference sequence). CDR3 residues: CASSIGWASETYQETQYF. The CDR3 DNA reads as TGTGCCAGTAGTATTGGGTGGGCTAGCGAAACGTACCAAGAGACCCAGTACTTC.

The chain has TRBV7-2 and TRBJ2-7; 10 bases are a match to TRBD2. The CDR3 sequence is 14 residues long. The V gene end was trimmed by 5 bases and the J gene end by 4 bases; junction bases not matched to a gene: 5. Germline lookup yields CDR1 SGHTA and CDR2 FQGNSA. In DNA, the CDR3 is TGTGCCAGCAGCACCGCTAGCGGGAGTTACGAGCAGTACTTC. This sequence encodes CASSTASGSYEQYF.

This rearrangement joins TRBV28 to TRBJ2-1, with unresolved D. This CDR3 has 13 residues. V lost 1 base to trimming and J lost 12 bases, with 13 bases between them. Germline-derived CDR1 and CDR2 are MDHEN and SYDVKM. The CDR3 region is CASSLSGLVWQFF. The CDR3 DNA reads TGTGCCAGCAGTTTATCTGGGCTTGTGTGGCAGTTCTTC.

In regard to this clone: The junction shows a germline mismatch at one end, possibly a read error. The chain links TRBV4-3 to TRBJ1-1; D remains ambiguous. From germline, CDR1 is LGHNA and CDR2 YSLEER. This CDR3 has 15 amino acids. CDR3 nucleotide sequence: TGCGCCAGCAGTCAAGCCCTCAACATGAACACTGAAGCTTTCTTT. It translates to CASSQALNMNTEAFF.

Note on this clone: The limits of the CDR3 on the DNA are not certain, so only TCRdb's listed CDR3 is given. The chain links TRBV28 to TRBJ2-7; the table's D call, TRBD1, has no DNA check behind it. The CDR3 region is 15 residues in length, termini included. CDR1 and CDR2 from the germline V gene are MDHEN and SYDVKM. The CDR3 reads CASSSSDRFGDEQYF.

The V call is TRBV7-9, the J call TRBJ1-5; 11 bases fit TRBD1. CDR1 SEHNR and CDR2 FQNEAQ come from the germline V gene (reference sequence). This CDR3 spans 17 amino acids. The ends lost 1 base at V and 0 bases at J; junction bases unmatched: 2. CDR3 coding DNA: TGTGCCAGCAGCTTAGTGGGGACAGGGGGTAGCAATCAGCCCCAGCATTTT. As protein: CASSLVGTGGSNQPQHF. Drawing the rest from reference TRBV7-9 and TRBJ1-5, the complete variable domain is DTGVSQNPRHKITKRGQNVTFRCDPISEHNRLYWYRQTLGQGPEFLTYFQNEAQLEKSRLLSDRFSAERPKGSFSTLEIQRTEQGDSAMYLCASSLVGTGGSNQPQHFGDGTRLSIL.

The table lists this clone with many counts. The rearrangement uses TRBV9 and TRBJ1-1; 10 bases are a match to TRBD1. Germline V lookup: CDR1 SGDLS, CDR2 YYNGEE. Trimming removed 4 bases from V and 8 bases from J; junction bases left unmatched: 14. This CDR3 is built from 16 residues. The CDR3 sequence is CASSTRDRGFLEEAFF. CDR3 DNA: TGTGCCAGCAGCACCCGGGACAGGGGTTTTTTAGAGGAAGCTTTCTTT.

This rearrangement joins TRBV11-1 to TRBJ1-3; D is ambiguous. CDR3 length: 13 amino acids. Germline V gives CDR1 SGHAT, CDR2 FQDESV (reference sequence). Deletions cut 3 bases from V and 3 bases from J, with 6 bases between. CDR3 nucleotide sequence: TGTGCCAGCAGCTTCGAGTTTGGAAACACCATATATTTT. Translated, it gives CASSFEFGNTIYF.

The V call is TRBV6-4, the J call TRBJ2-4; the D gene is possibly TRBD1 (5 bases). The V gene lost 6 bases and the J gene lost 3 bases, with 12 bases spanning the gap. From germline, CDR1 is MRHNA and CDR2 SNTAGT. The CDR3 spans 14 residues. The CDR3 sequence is CASSRDMVKNIQYF. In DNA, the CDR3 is TGTGCCAGCAGCAGGGATATGGTCAAAAACATTCAGTACTTC.

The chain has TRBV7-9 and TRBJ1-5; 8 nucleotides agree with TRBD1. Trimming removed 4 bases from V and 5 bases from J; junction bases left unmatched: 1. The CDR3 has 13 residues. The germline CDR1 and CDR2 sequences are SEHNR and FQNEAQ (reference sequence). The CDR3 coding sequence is TGTGCCAGCAGCTCGACAGGGGATCAGCCCCAGCATTTT. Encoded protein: CASSSTGDQPQHF.